These T cell receptor beta chains were read from a single sample in a study of early T cells in non-severe SARS-CoV-2 infection. TCRdb independently ran MiXCR on the 5' RACE reads; one entry per CDR3 protein. This sample has 35,000 to 45,000 distinct CDR3 sequences, with 6.8% found just once. The starting material was whole blood, obtained at baseline. These receptors were obtained from an adult who was a healthcare worker with PCR-confirmed SARS-CoV-2 infection or an uninfected control (not recorded which). CDR3s include the opening cysteine and the closing phenylalanine or tryptophan. A row's size may be missing; if present it is once, few, many or a size class.

j_gene: TRBJ1-5
abundance: few
len: 15
v_gene: TRBV19
CDR3aa: CASTNGVWGNQPQHF

j_gene: TRBJ1-5
abundance: few
len: 13
v_gene: TRBV29-1
CDR3aa: CSVVADSNQPQHF

j_gene: TRBJ1-6
abundance: many
len: 15
v_gene: TRBV15
CDR3aa: CATSRKQGGNSPLHF

j_gene: TRBJ1-2
abundance: many
len: 12
v_gene: TRBV29-1
CDR3aa: CSVPDQGYGYTF

j_gene: TRBJ2-7
abundance: .
len: 15
v_gene: TRBV11-2
CDR3aa: CASSLASGRSYEQYF

j_gene: TRBJ2-3
abundance: many
len: 16
v_gene: TRBV19
CDR3aa: CASRLSRGIRGDTQYF

j_gene: TRBJ2-1
abundance: many
len: 14
v_gene: TRBV20-1
CDR3aa: CSAGGLAVYNEQFF

j_gene: TRBJ2-7
abundance: many
len: 15
v_gene: TRBV19
CDR3aa: CASSDFQTGTYEQYF

j_gene: TRBJ2-7
abundance: many
len: 14
v_gene: TRBV10-2
CDR3aa: CASSFGQEHYEQYF

j_gene: TRBJ2-7
abundance: many
len: 13
v_gene: TRBV19
CDR3aa: CASSIRETYEQYF

j_gene: TRBJ2-7
abundance: .
len: 15
v_gene: TRBV20-1
CDR3aa: CSARDLQDSSYEQYF

j_gene: TRBJ1-6
abundance: many
len: 16
v_gene: TRBV12-3/TRBV12-4
CDR3aa: CASSLGTGLGNSPLHF

j_gene: TRBJ1-4
abundance: many
len: 14
v_gene: TRBV30
CDR3aa: CAWSQGAGGEKLFF

j_gene: TRBJ1-5
abundance: many
len: 17
v_gene: TRBV7-2
CDR3aa: CASSLVGLGLSQQPQHF

j_gene: TRBJ1-6
abundance: many
len: 13
v_gene: TRBV6-1
CDR3aa: CASTRTDNSPLHF

j_gene: TRBJ1-1
abundance: few
len: 20
v_gene: TRBV6-5
CDR3aa: CASSYSIPGSAEGMNTEAFF

j_gene: TRBJ2-7
abundance: few
len: 14
v_gene: TRBV20-1
CDR3aa: CSARSETKVREQYF

j_gene: TRBJ2-3
abundance: many
len: 17
v_gene: TRBV11-3
CDR3aa: CASSVSSGGTGTDTQYF

j_gene: TRBJ2-7
abundance: .
len: 12
v_gene: TRBV28
CDR3aa: CASSVISREQYF

j_gene: TRBJ1-3
abundance: .
len: 14
v_gene: TRBV27
CDR3aa: CASSYTGAGNTIYF

j_gene: TRBJ1-5
abundance: .
len: 14
v_gene: TRBV19
CDR3aa: CASSIGVGNQPQHF

j_gene: TRBJ2-3
abundance: few
len: 15
v_gene: TRBV12-3/TRBV12-4
CDR3aa: CASRALAGVSDTQYF

j_gene: TRBJ2-7
abundance: .
len: 15
v_gene: TRBV5-1
CDR3aa: CASSLEEGRPYEQYF

j_gene: TRBJ2-1
abundance: many
len: 18
v_gene: TRBV12-3/TRBV12-4
CDR3aa: CASSPSWRAGGTSDEQFF

j_gene: TRBJ2-2
abundance: few
len: 16
v_gene: TRBV7-3
CDR3aa: CASSLKPTGGTGELFF

j_gene: TRBJ2-7
abundance: many
len: 19
v_gene: TRBV20-1
CDR3aa: CSARGPLAQKQRSSYEQYF

j_gene: TRBJ2-1
abundance: .
len: 16
v_gene: TRBV20-1
CDR3aa: CSARPFASGRYNEQFF

j_gene: TRBJ1-2
abundance: .
len: 12
v_gene: TRBV30
CDR3aa: CAWAAPGYGYTF

j_gene: TRBJ1-5
abundance: few
len: 15
v_gene: TRBV7-2
CDR3aa: CASSSFGDVNQPQHF

j_gene: TRBJ2-7
abundance: .
len: 15
v_gene: TRBV20-1
CDR3aa: CSAILTELARNEQYF

j_gene: TRBJ1-3
abundance: .
len: 11
v_gene: TRBV10-3
CDR3aa: CAITSGNTIYF

j_gene: TRBJ2-5
abundance: .
len: 14
v_gene: TRBV10-2
CDR3aa: CATSKADPQETQYF

j_gene: TRBJ2-7
abundance: many
len: 15
v_gene: TRBV7-9
CDR3aa: CASSLESSGSYEQYF

j_gene: TRBJ2-7
abundance: many
len: 15
v_gene: TRBV20-1
CDR3aa: CSARDLSTASYEQYF

j_gene: TRBJ2-3
abundance: few
len: 13
v_gene: TRBV10-3
CDR3aa: CAITQGAKDTQYF

j_gene: TRBJ1-5
abundance: .
len: 13
v_gene: TRBV29-1
CDR3aa: CSATSGGGQPQHF

j_gene: TRBJ2-5
abundance: .
len: 12
v_gene: TRBV20-1
CDR3aa: CSARGAEETQYF

j_gene: TRBJ2-3
abundance: many
len: 14
v_gene: TRBV4-1
CDR3aa: CASSTSGSGIRQYF

j_gene: TRBJ2-1
abundance: .
len: 14
v_gene: TRBV5-6
CDR3aa: CASSLPDRYNEQFF

j_gene: TRBJ2-3
abundance: many
len: 15
v_gene: TRBV6-1
CDR3aa: CASRTNTGARDTQYF

j_gene: TRBJ2-1
abundance: many
len: 15
v_gene: TRBV7-8
CDR3aa: CASSLDPNAYNEQFF

j_gene: TRBJ1-5
abundance: many
len: 19
v_gene: TRBV28
CDR3aa: CASSSLPLTVLGSGQPQHF

j_gene: TRBJ1-3
abundance: .
len: 14
v_gene: TRBV13
CDR3aa: CASSQGLRGNTIYF

j_gene: TRBJ1-1
abundance: many
len: 11
v_gene: TRBV29-1
CDR3aa: CSAMGNTEAFF

j_gene: TRBJ2-2
abundance: few
len: 15
v_gene: TRBV10-3
CDR3aa: CAISGAAGNTGELFF

j_gene: TRBJ2-1
abundance: few
len: 17
v_gene: TRBV28
CDR3aa: CASSPPGGGGRSNEQFF

j_gene: TRBJ1-1
abundance: .
len: 15
v_gene: TRBV6-6
CDR3aa: CASSFSPQVNTEAFF

j_gene: TRBJ2-4
abundance: many
len: 13
v_gene: TRBV30
CDR3aa: CAWSGGGGNIQYF

j_gene: TRBJ2-3
abundance: few
len: 14
v_gene: TRBV6-6
CDR3aa: CASRRGQGQDTQYF

j_gene: TRBJ2-7
abundance: few
len: 18
v_gene: TRBV12-3/TRBV12-4
CDR3aa: CASSFVDRLAGVPYEQYF

j_gene: TRBJ2-1
abundance: many
len: 13
v_gene: TRBV6-2/TRBV6-3
CDR3aa: CASSSLRYNEQFF

j_gene: TRBJ2-1
abundance: few
len: 14
v_gene: TRBV29-1
CDR3aa: CSVGPLASFGEQFF

j_gene: TRBJ2-7
abundance: .
len: 18
v_gene: TRBV11-2
CDR3aa: CASSLGWSSGGVEYEQYF

j_gene: TRBJ2-7
abundance: few
len: 14
v_gene: TRBV7-9
CDR3aa: CASSLAASRYEQYF

j_gene: TRBJ1-2
abundance: few
len: 15
v_gene: TRBV6-5
CDR3aa: CASRLSLTGAYGYTF

j_gene: TRBJ1-6
abundance: many
len: 17
v_gene: TRBV30
CDR3aa: CAWSVTRTAPYNSPLHF